These 8 T cell receptor beta chains originate from one sample sequenced in a study of blood T cell repertoires in COVID-19. The data were produced by immunoSEQ multiplex PCR, yet TCRdb's version contains in-frame clones alone and is incomplete. The sample lists about 170,000 clones; 70% to 90% were seen once. The sequencing sample was made of peripheral blood. These receptors were collected from a man aged 50 to 59 with active or convalescent COVID-19.

The V call is TRBV7-9, the J call TRBJ2-3; 10 nucleotides align to TRBD2. The ends lost 5 bases at V and 2 bases at J; junction bases unmatched: 7. Per germline, CDR1 SEHNR and CDR2 FQNEAQ (reference sequence). CDR3 length: 16 residues. In nucleotides, the CDR3 is TGTGCCAGCAGCCCCCAAGCGGGGGGGCCCACAGATACGCAGTATTTT. As protein: CASSPQAGGPTDTQYF.

This chain connects TRBV7-9 to TRBJ1-5; no definite D call. V was clipped by 1 base and J by 2 bases, with 12 bases between them. The germline V gene encodes CDR1 SEHNR and CDR2 FQNEAQ (reference sequence). The CDR3 extends over 16 amino acids. CDR3 amino acids: CASSLGGVGRNQPQHF. CDR3 in DNA: TGTGCCAGCAGCTTAGGCGGGGTTGGGCGCAATCAGCCCCAGCATTTT.

The chain joins TRBV19 to TRBJ1-2, with a possible D match to TRBD1 (5 bases). The V gene lost 6 bases and the J gene lost 3 bases, with 8 bases spanning the gap. The germline V gene has CDR1 LNHDA and CDR2 SQIVND (reference sequence). The CDR3 totals 12 residues. The CDR3: CASRAGHYGYTF. CDR3 bases: TGTGCCAGTAGGGCAGGGCACTATGGCTACACCTTC.

This clone was seen only once. The chain carries TRBV12-2 and TRBJ2-3; the table's D gene call, TRBD2, was not cross checked with the DNA. TRBV12-2 is a recognized pseudogene. This CDR3 region has 18 residues. DNA of the CDR3: TGTGCAAGTCGCTTAGGAAGCGGGGGGGCCAAGGGGACAGATACGCAGTATTTT. Its protein is CASRLGSGGAKGTDTQYF.

The genes are TRBV6-2 or TRBV6-3 and TRBJ2-1, with D perhaps TRBD2 (6 bases). The CDR3 extends over 17 amino acids. Germline lookup yields CDR1 MNHEY and CDR2 SVGEGT. V was cut by 6 bases and J by 0 bases, with 18 bases left in between. The DNA of the CDR3 is TGTGCCAGCAGACCTACGGGGAGGTGGAGCTCCTACAATGAGCAGTTCTTC. Protein sequence: CASRPTGRWSSYNEQFF.

This clone was recorded once. This chain connects TRBV5-4 to TRBJ2-1; 10 positions agree with TRBD2. Germline values: CDR1 SGHNT, CDR2 YYREEE (reference sequence). After removal of 4 bases from V and 4 bases from J, the junction contained 5 bases not matched to a gene. The CDR3 has 15 amino acids. CDR3 region: CASSIAGGPYNEQFF. CDR3 DNA sequence: TGTGCCAGCAGCATAGCGGGAGGACCATACAATGAGCAGTTCTTC. Based on the CDR3 plus reference TRBV5-4 and TRBJ2-1, the full variable domain is ETGVTQSPTHLIKTRGQQVTLRCSSQSGHNTVSWYQQALGQGPQFIFQYYREEENGRGNFPPRFSGLQFPNYSSELNVNALELDDSALYLCASSIAGGPYNEQFFGPGTRLTVL.

The chain recombines TRBV11-2 with TRBJ2-5; 8 nucleotides align to TRBD2. V trimming: 1 base; J trimming: 5 bases; junction bases outside the gene matches: 6. Germline CDR1 reads SGHAT; CDR2 reads FQNNGV. The CDR3 loop spans 15 amino acids. The CDR3 sequence is CASSLVETSVETQYF. CDR3 sequence (DNA): TGTGCCAGCAGCTTAGTCGAGACTAGCGTGGAGACCCAGTACTTC.

This sequence joins TRBV4-2 and TRBJ1-5; 8 nucleotides agree with TRBD1. The germline V gene encodes CDR1 LGHNA and CDR2 YNFKEQ. The CDR3 consists of 17 residues. V dropped 4 bases and J dropped 1; count of bases not matched to a gene: 9. The CDR3 region has the DNA TGTGCCAGCAGCCCTCGTGACAGGGGTATGAGCAATCAGCCCCAGCATTTT. Its translation is CASSPRDRGMSNQPQHF.